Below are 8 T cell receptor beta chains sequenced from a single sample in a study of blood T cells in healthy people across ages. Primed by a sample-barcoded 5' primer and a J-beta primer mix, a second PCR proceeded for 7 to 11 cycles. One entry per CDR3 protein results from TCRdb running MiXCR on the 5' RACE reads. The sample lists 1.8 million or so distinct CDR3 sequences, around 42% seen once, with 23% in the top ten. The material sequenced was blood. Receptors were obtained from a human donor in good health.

The CDR3 DNA follows: TGCAGCGTTAGGTCGACCACGTCGGACGAGCAGTACTTC. Its translation is CSVRSTTSDEQYF. The V call is TRBV29-1, the J call TRBJ2-7; D gene uncertain. The V gene lost 5 bases and the J gene lost 5 bases, with 16 bases spanning the gap. Germline CDR1 reads SQVTM; CDR2 reads ANQGSEA. There are 13 residues in the CDR3.

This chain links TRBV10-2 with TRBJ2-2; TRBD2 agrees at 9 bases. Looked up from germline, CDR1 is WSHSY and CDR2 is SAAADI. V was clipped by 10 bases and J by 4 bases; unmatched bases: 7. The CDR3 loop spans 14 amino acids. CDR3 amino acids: CATLGTSSTGELFF. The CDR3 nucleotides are TGCGCCACGCTAGGGACTAGCTCCACCGGGGAGCTGTTTTTT.

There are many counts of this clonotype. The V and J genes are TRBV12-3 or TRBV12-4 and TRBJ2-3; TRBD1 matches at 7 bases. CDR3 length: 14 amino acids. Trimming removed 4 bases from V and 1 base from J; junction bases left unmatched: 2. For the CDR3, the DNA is TGTGCCAGCAGTTCTACAGGGGGCACAGATACGCAGTATTTT. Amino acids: CASSSTGGTDTQYF.

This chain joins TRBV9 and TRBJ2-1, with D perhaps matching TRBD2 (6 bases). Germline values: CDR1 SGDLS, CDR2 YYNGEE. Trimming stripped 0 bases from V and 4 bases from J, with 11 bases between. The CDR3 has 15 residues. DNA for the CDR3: TGTGCCAGCAGCGTAGACGGCGGGGATTACAATGAGCAGTTCTTC. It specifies CASSVDGGDYNEQFF.

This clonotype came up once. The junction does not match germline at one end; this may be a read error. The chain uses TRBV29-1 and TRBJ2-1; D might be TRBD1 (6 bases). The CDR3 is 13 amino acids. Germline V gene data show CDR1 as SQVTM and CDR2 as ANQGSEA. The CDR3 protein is CSVERTDYSEQFF. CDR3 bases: TGCAGCGTTGAGAGGACAGACTACAGTGAGCAGTTCTTC.

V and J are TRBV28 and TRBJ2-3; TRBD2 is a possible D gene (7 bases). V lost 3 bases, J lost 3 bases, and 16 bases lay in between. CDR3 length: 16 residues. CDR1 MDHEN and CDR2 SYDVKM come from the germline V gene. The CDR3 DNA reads TGTGCCAGCAGTTTTTCCTGGGGGGGCGGTACAGATACGCAGTATTTT. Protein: CASSFSWGGGTDTQYF.

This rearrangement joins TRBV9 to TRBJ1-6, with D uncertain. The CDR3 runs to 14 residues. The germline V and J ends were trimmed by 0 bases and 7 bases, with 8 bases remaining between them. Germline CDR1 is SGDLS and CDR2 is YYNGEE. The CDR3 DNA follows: TGTGCCAGCAGCGTAGTGGGGAGAAATTCACCCCTCCACTTT. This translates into CASSVVGRNSPLHF.

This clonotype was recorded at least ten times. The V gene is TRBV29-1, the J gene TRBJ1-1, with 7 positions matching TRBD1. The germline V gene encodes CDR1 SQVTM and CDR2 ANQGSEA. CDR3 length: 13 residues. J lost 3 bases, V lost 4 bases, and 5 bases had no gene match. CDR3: CSVAFGQDTEAFF. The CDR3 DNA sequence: TGCAGCGTTGCATTTGGACAGGACACTGAAGCTTTCTTT.